One sample yielded the 32 T cell receptor beta chains listed below, sequenced in a study of cytomegalovirus exposure and HLA in healthy donors. 60 Vbeta and 13 Jbeta primers were used in PCR. Data came from immunoSEQ multiplex PCR; TCRdb stores just in-frame clones and leaves some out. The sample holds 100,000 to 140,000 clones, under 80% seen once. The sample comprised PBMCs. The receptors originated from a woman aged 40 to 50 in good health and CMV-seropositive.

Here the CDR3 DNA reads TGCGCCAGCAGATGGACTAGCGGGGACCTTGGCACCGGGGAGCTGTTTTTT. Encoded protein: CASRWTSGDLGTGELFF. This chain joins TRBV5-1 and TRBJ2-2; TRBD2 agrees at 12 bases. The germline CDR1 and CDR2 sequences are SGHRS and YFSETQ. V dropped 5 bases and J dropped 4; count of bases not matched to a gene: 9. The CDR3 is 17 residues long.

The chain links TRBV7-3 to TRBJ2-3; no reliable D call. The CDR3 sequence is 14 residues long. Germline lookup yields CDR1 SGHTA and CDR2 FQGTGA. V was clipped by 1 base and J by 0 bases, with 5 bases between them. CDR3 residues: CASSLSTSTDTQYF. CDR3 in DNA: TGTGCCAGCAGCTTAAGTACTAGCACAGATACGCAGTATTTT.

This clone was seen more than once but under ten times. The V gene is TRBV5-6, the J gene TRBJ1-5; perhaps TRBD1 as D (5 bases). CDR3 size: 13 residues. The germline V gene has CDR1 SGHDT and CDR2 YYEEEE. V was clipped by 1 base and J by 7 bases, with 9 bases between them. CDR3 loop: CASSLPGEQPQHF. CDR3 nucleotide sequence: TGTGCCAGCAGCTTGCCGGGGGAACAGCCCCAGCATTTT. Supplemented by reference TRBV5-6 and TRBJ1-5, the full variable domain reads DAGVTQSPTHLIKTRGQQVTLRCSPKSGHDTVSWYQQALGQGPQFIFQYYEEEERQRGNFPDRFSGHQFPNYSSELNVNALLLGDSALYLCASSLPGEQPQHFGDGTRLSIL.

This chain links TRBV15 with TRBJ2-3; the D gene is possibly TRBD2 (6 bases). The CDR3 contains 12 residues. V lost 8 bases, J lost 7 bases, and 13 bases lay in between. CDR1 is LNHNV, CDR2 YYDKDF, per germline (reference sequence). In DNA, the CDR3 is TGTGCCACCGCGGGACCGGAGTATACGCAGTATTTT. Translated: CATAGPEYTQYF.

CDR3 bases: TGTGCCAGCAGCCCATGGTCGGGGGGCCTAGTGGAGGATGAGCAGTTCTTC. It codes for CASSPWSGGLVEDEQFF. The chain combines TRBV9 with TRBJ2-1; maybe TRBD2 (7 bases). Germline V lookup: CDR1 SGDLS, CDR2 YYNGEE. The CDR3 spans 17 residues. V was trimmed by 4 bases and J by 8 bases, leaving 25 bases between them.

In the case of this clone: An end of the junction does not agree with germline; a read error may underlie this. This same CDR3 is encoded by further DNA sequences in the sample. The chain has TRBV10-3 and TRBJ1-1, with 10 bases identical to TRBD1. This CDR3 has 15 residues. Per germline, CDR1 ENHRY and CDR2 SYGVKD. Here the CDR3 reads CAISEDRGRDTEAFF. The CDR3 nucleotides are TGTGCCATCAGTGAGGACAGGGGGCGCGACACTGAGGCTTTCTTT.

J is TRBJ2-1 and V is TRBV29-1, with D tentatively TRBD1 (6 bases). CDR3 size: 16 residues. V was pared by 0 bases and J by 2 bases, with 14 bases between. Germline CDR1 is SQVTM and CDR2 is ANQGSEA. The CDR3 reads CSVEDQGPFAYNEQFF. As DNA, the CDR3 is TGCAGCGTTGAAGATCAGGGGCCCTTTGCCTACAATGAGCAGTTCTTC.

This clone was found a few times. The CDR3 is CASSRPGGATEAFF. DNA for the CDR3: TGCGCCAGCAGCCGACCTGGCGGGGCCACTGAAGCTTTCTTT. This sequence joins TRBV4-1 and TRBJ1-1, with D maybe TRBD1 (5 bases). Germline V lookup: CDR1 MGHRA, CDR2 YSYEKL. The ends were cut back, 4 bases at V and 4 bases at J, with 13 bases in the middle. This CDR3 region has 14 residues.

This clone was counted once. The gene calls are TRBV27 and TRBJ2-7; TRBD2 agrees at 8 bases. Germline V gene lookup returns CDR1 MNHEY and CDR2 SMNVEV (reference sequence). V shed 5 bases, J shed 2 bases, and the junction held 11 bases outside the gene matches. The CDR3 runs to 16 residues. The CDR3 DNA is TGTGCCAGCAGTCCCTCCGGGGTAGCGGGGACCTACGAGCAGTACTTC. It is translated as CASSPSGVAGTYEQYF.

The chain carries TRBV5-1 and TRBJ1-5, with 9 bases fitting TRBD1. The germline V gene encodes CDR1 SGHRS and CDR2 YFSETQ. The trim removed 4 bases at V and 6 bases at J, leaving 8 bases unmatched. This CDR3 comprises 15 residues. The chain's CDR3 is CASSAGTGGGQPQHF. CDR3 nucleotide sequence: TGCGCCAGCAGCGCCGGCACAGGGGGCGGTCAGCCCCAGCATTTT.

The chain joins TRBV6-5 to TRBJ1-5; D not certain. V lost 8 bases to trimming and J lost 7 bases, with 12 bases between them. This CDR3 is 12 amino acids long. The V gene's germline CDR1 is MNHEY and CDR2 SVGAGI. CDR3 DNA sequence: TGTGCCAGCTCCCGGGCGGGACAGCCCCAGCATTTT. Its translation: CASSRAGQPQHF.

V and J are TRBV6-5 and TRBJ1-1, with D perhaps TRBD1 (6 bases). CDR3 length: 15 residues. Trimming took off 2 bases at V and 7 bases at J, with 17 bases between the two ends. CDR1 is MNHEY and CDR2 is SVGAGI in the germline V gene. CDR3 loop: CASSYGTGPVSEAFF. The DNA for the CDR3 is TGTGCCAGCAGTTACGGTACAGGGCCGGTCAGTGAAGCTTTCTTT.

This clone was detected once. The chain is built from TRBV5-1 and TRBJ1-2; D gene unclear. The germline V gene encodes CDR1 SGHRS and CDR2 YFSETQ. V shed 0 bases and J shed 0 bases, with 6 bases lying between them. The CDR3 sequence is 14 residues long. CDR3 sequence reads: CASSLDSPNYGYTF. The CDR3 DNA reads as TGCGCCAGCAGCTTGGACAGTCCTAACTATGGCTACACCTTC.

This chain links TRBV7-9 with TRBJ2-3; 8 positions agree with TRBD1. V was clipped by 5 bases and J by 2 bases; unmatched bases: 6. The germline CDR1 and CDR2 sequences are SEHNR and FQNEAQ (reference sequence). CDR3 length: 15 residues. CDR3 protein: CASSPRTGLTDTQYF. CDR3 nucleotide sequence: TGTGCCAGCAGCCCCCGGACAGGGCTCACAGATACGCAGTATTTT.

This chain links TRBV6-5 with TRBJ1-4; D perhaps matches TRBD1 (5 bases). Trimming removed 6 bases from V and 0 bases from J, with 8 bases in between. This CDR3 has 14 residues. The germline V gene has CDR1 MNHEY and CDR2 SVGAGI. CDR3 protein: CASSPQATNEKLFF. DNA for the CDR3: TGTGCCAGCAGCCCACAGGCAACTAATGAAAAACTGTTTTTT.

This clone was counted a single time. This rearrangement joins TRBV15 to TRBJ2-1; D remains ambiguous. Germline assignment: CDR1 LNHNV and CDR2 YYDKDF (reference sequence). Trimming took 1 base from V and 1 from J, leaving 8 bases between them. The CDR3 contains 15 residues. CDR3 sequence: CATSRAPTSYNEQFF. In DNA form, the CDR3 reads TGTGCCACCAGCAGAGCACCCACTTCCTACAATGAGCAGTTCTTC.

V usage is TRBV5-4 and J usage is TRBJ1-1; maybe TRBD1 (5 bases). Germline V CDR1 and CDR2: SGHNT, YYREEE (reference sequence). The CDR3 extends over 13 amino acids. Trimming cost V 6 bases and J 1 base, with 10 bases left between them. CDR3 sequence reads: CASTPGRNTEAFF. The CDR3 coding sequence is TGTGCCAGCACCCCAGGGCGGAACACTGAAGCTTTCTTT.

This sequence joins TRBV19 and TRBJ1-1, with D unresolved. The CDR3 contains 13 residues. V was trimmed by 9 bases and J by 1 base, leaving 12 bases between them. Germline V gene lookup returns CDR1 LNHDA and CDR2 SQIVND (reference sequence). Here the CDR3 reads CASLLQENTEAFF. The CDR3 nucleotides read TGTGCCAGCCTACTCCAGGAGAACACTGAAGCTTTCTTT.

This chain connects TRBV19 to TRBJ1-1; D is undetermined. This CDR3 is 15 amino acids long. Germline CDR1 and CDR2: LNHDA and SQIVND (reference sequence). The V end was cut by 8 bases, the J end by 1 base, with 17 bases between. The DNA of the CDR3 is TGTGCCAGTGTCATAGGAGCCACGGGGAACACTGAAGCTTTCTTT. It specifies CASVIGATGNTEAFF.

This clone came up once. This chain joins TRBV5-1 and TRBJ1-5, with D perhaps TRBD1 (5 bases). V gave up 4 bases and J gave up 6 bases, with 11 bases separating them. Germline V gene sequence: CDR1 SGHRS, CDR2 YFSETQ. This CDR3 comprises 13 residues. Written as DNA, the CDR3 is TGCGCCAGCAGCGCGGAGGGGAGTCAGCCCCAGCATTTT. It encodes CASSAEGSQPQHF. Variable domain in full (rest from reference TRBV5-1 and TRBJ1-5): KAGVTQTPRYLIKTRGQQVTLSCSPISGHRSVSWYQQTPGQGLQFLFEYFSETQRNKGNFPGRFSGRQFSNSRSEMNVSTLELGDSALYLCASSAEGSQPQHFGDGTRLSIL.

The chain has TRBV10-3 and TRBJ1-3, with D uncertain. Per the germline V gene, CDR1 is ENHRY and CDR2 is SYGVKD. With 7 bases removed from V and 0 bases from J, the gap between germline ends came to 4 bases. The CDR3 sequence is 12 residues long. The CDR3 sequence is CAITGSGNTIYF. In nucleotides, the CDR3 is TGTGCCATCACCGGCTCTGGAAACACCATATATTTT.

V is TRBV5-1 and J is TRBJ2-1; D might be TRBD2 (6 bases). The ends were cut back, 4 bases at V and 4 bases at J, with 9 bases in the middle. The germline gives CDR1 SGHRS, CDR2 YFSETQ. The CDR3 has 13 amino acids. CDR3 in amino acids: CASSIGTYNEQFF. Here the CDR3 DNA reads TGCGCCAGCAGCATCGGGACTTACAATGAGCAGTTCTTC. Full variable domain (rest looked up from reference TRBV5-1 and TRBJ2-1): KAGVTQTPRYLIKTRGQQVTLSCSPISGHRSVSWYQQTPGQGLQFLFEYFSETQRNKGNFPGRFSGRQFSNSRSEMNVSTLELGDSALYLCASSIGTYNEQFFGPGTRLTVL.

CDR3 DNA sequence: TGTGCCAGCAACTTACAGGGTATGACTGAAGCTTTCTTT. Protein: CASNLQGMTEAFF. The rearrangement joins TRBV6-6 to TRBJ1-1; a weak D match, TRBD1 (6 bases). This CDR3 has 13 residues. Germline CDR1 reads MNHNY; CDR2 reads SVGAGI (reference sequence). Trimming left V 7 bases short and J 5 bases short, with 14 bases between.

V usage is TRBV7-9 and J usage is TRBJ1-2; 7 positions agree with TRBD1. V gave up 0 bases and J gave up 14 bases; unmatched junction bases: 6. The CDR3 sequence is 12 residues long. The germline V gene has CDR1 SEHNR and CDR2 FQNEAQ (reference sequence). CDR3: CASSLADREPTF. The CDR3 DNA sequence: TGTGCCAGCAGCTTAGCTGACAGGGAACCGACCTTC.

This clone has just a few counts. The chain joins TRBV6-5 to TRBJ1-1, with D maybe TRBD1 (6 bases). The CDR3 runs 13 residues. Germline values: CDR1 MNHEY, CDR2 SVGAGI. CDR3: CAASRGFHTEAFF. The DNA for the CDR3 is TGTGCGGCAAGCAGGGGTTTCCACACTGAAGCTTTCTTT.

This clone came up a few times. This chain uses TRBV30 with TRBJ1-2; maybe TRBD1 (5 bases). CDR1 is GTSNPN, CDR2 SVGIG, per germline (reference sequence). This CDR3 contains 12 residues. V dropped 1 base and J dropped 12 bases, with 15 bases sitting between them. The CDR3 here is CAWSGSGGLNTF. In nucleotides, the CDR3 is TGTGCCTGGAGTGGGTCGGGGGGGTTAAACACCTTC.

The V call is TRBV14, the J call TRBJ2-3; a weak D match, TRBD2 (6 bases). The germline gives CDR1 SGHDN, CDR2 FVKESK. The CDR3 loop spans 16 amino acids. Trimming removed 4 bases at V and 2 bases at J, with 16 bases between. CDR3 nucleotides: TGTGCCAGCAGCCGGGGGGTCTTGGACTTCACAGATACGCAGTATTTT. This sequence encodes CASSRGVLDFTDTQYF.

The chain joins TRBV9 to TRBJ2-5, with D perhaps TRBD1 (6 bases). The V gene lost 3 bases and the J gene lost 1 base, with 16 bases spanning the gap. The germline gives CDR1 SGDLS, CDR2 YYNGEE. CDR3 length: 16 amino acids. CDR3 residues: CASSAKVGDTQETQYF. The CDR3 region has the DNA TGTGCCAGCAGCGCCAAAGTGGGGGACACCCAAGAGACCCAGTACTTC.

The chain recombines TRBV7-3 with TRBJ2-1, with 9 positions matching TRBD1. The trim removed 4 bases at V and 8 bases at J, leaving 6 bases unmatched. This CDR3 comprises 14 residues. Germline V CDR1 and CDR2: SGHTA, FQGTGA. This CDR3 is CASSSGQGTHEQFF. As DNA, the CDR3 is TGTGCCAGCAGCTCGGGACAGGGTACCCATGAGCAGTTCTTC.

V is TRBV7-3 and J is TRBJ2-3; the match to TRBD1 covers 8 bases. Germline-derived CDR1 and CDR2 are SGHTA and FQGTGA. After removal of 5 bases from V and 6 bases from J, the junction contained 7 bases not matched to a gene. The CDR3 contains 14 residues. The CDR3 DNA follows: TGTGCCAGCAGCCAAAGACAGGGGATGGATACGCAGTATTTT. Translating gives CASSQRQGMDTQYF.

The rearrangement uses TRBV29-1 and TRBJ2-1; a possible D gene is TRBD2 (5 bases). The CDR3 loop spans 12 amino acids. Trimming shortened V by 4 bases and J by 8 bases, and 12 bases separated the two germline ends. Germline V gene data show CDR1 as SQVTM and CDR2 as ANQGSEA. CDR3 nucleotides: TGCAGCGTTGTCCTAGCCCGCGATGAGCAGTTCTTC. Its translation is CSVVLARDEQFF.

The chain combines TRBV4-1 with TRBJ2-7; D is ambiguous. This CDR3 has 16 residues. V was shortened by 0 bases and J by 3 bases, with 15 bases between the two germline ends. Germline V CDR1 and CDR2: MGHRA, YSYEKL. The CDR3 DNA sequence: TGCGCCAGCAGCCAAGATCAACACCCATCTGGCTACGAGCAGTACTTC. Translation: CASSQDQHPSGYEQYF.